This T cell receptor beta chain was identified during a study of beta chain features in type 1 diabetes. In germline, CDR1 is MNHNY, CDR2 SVGAGI (reference sequence). The V and J ends lost 5 bases and 4 bases, in that order; junction bases with no gene match: 4. The CDR3 is 16 residues long. Overall study findings and caveats: TCRB CDR3 length was moderately but significantly reduced in all four CD4+ subsets of Type 1 diabetes patients.

Sequencing targeted expressed TCRB transcripts, as all isolated RNA had been reverse transcribed. There were 3.5 million or so reads on average in the naive, central memory and regulatory T cell samples. The table came from immunoSEQ multiplex PCR; TCRdb's copy has only in-frame clones and leaves some out. Seen here are around 250,000 clones, about 13% observed once, and the top ten hold 0.017%. There are a few counts of this clone. Antigen specificity is unknown. The authors took one heparinised blood draw, averaging approximately 110 mL, from each donor. Sequenced: naive CD4+ T cells from blood. The sequence derives from a man aged 25 to 40 with type 1 diabetes. V gene TRBV6-6 combines with J gene TRBJ2-2; TRBD2 agrees at 13 bases. The DNA for the CDR3 is TGTGCCAGCAGTCCGGGGACTAGCGGGACCACCGGGGAGCTGTTTTTT. Amino acids: CASSPGTSGTTGELFF.